These T cell receptor beta chains were read from a single sample in a study of blood T cell repertoires in COVID-19. Repertoires were generated with immunoSEQ multiplex PCR, while TCRdb's copy carries only in-frame clones and drops some. The sample lists approximately 250,000 clones; about 91% were seen once. The sample taken for sequencing was PBMCs or T cells enriched from blood (not recorded which). These receptors were taken from a woman in her forties with acute COVID-19. CDR3s include the opening cysteine and the closing phenylalanine or tryptophan. Each record gives: CDR3 protein, CDR3 DNA, V gene, D gene, J gene, clone size. A D gene is named only where the DNA matches it firmly. Expanded clones get a size class; other rows say once, few or many, or leave the size out.

CDR3 protein: CASSYPGPYEQYF; CDR3 DNA: TGTGCCAGCAGTTACCCTGGGCCCTACGAGCAGTACTTC; V gene: TRBV7-2; D gene: -; J gene: TRBJ2-7; clone size: -
CDR3 protein: CASNERGGNTGELFF; CDR3 DNA: TGCGCCAGCAATGAGCGGGGGGGAAACACCGGGGAGCTGTTTTTT; V gene: TRBV10-2; D gene: TRBD2; J gene: TRBJ2-2; clone size: -
CDR3 protein: CAWSVRGWGEQYF; CDR3 DNA: TGTGCCTGGAGTGTCAGGGGCTGGGGGGAGCAGTACTTC; V gene: TRBV30; D gene: -; J gene: TRBJ2-7; clone size: -
CDR3 protein: CASSEVAQSYGYTF; CDR3 DNA: TGTGCCAGCAGTGAAGTAGCGCAGTCCTATGGCTACACCTTC; V gene: TRBV2; D gene: -; J gene: TRBJ1-2; clone size: -
CDR3 protein: CASSDNQETQYF; CDR3 DNA: TGTGCCAGCAGTGACAACCAAGAGACCCAGTACTTC; V gene: TRBV9; D gene: -; J gene: TRBJ2-5; clone size: -
CDR3 protein: CASSARDRGYYGYTF; CDR3 DNA: TGTGCCAGCAGCGCCCGGGACAGGGGGTACTATGGCTACACCTTC; V gene: TRBV9; D gene: TRBD1; J gene: TRBJ1-2; clone size: -
CDR3 protein: CASSSGQGNTEAFF; CDR3 DNA: TGCGCCAGCAGCTCAGGACAGGGTAACACTGAAGCTTTCTTT; V gene: TRBV5-1; D gene: TRBD1; J gene: TRBJ1-1; clone size: -
CDR3 protein: CASSLGHTSPLHF; CDR3 DNA: TGTGCCAGCAGCTTGGGACACACCTCACCCCTCCACTTT; V gene: TRBV5-5; D gene: -; J gene: TRBJ1-6; clone size: -
CDR3 protein: CASRDRENYGYTF; CDR3 DNA: TGTGCCAGCAGGGACAGGGAAAACTATGGCTACACCTTC; V gene: TRBV2; D gene: TRBD1; J gene: TRBJ1-2; clone size: -
CDR3 protein: CASSQERGDTDTQYF; CDR3 DNA: TGCGCCAGCAGCCAAGAGCGGGGGGACACAGATACGCAGTATTTT; V gene: TRBV4-1; D gene: TRBD2; J gene: TRBJ2-3; clone size: -
CDR3 protein: CASSLVGARVHEQFF; CDR3 DNA: TGTGCCAGCAGCTTAGTGGGGGCGCGGGTCCATGAGCAGTTCTTC; V gene: TRBV11-2; D gene: -; J gene: TRBJ2-1; clone size: -
CDR3 protein: CASSLGWGPGELFF; CDR3 DNA: TGTGCCAGCAGTTTAGGCTGGGGGCCCGGGGAGCTGTTTTTT; V gene: TRBV27; D gene: -; J gene: TRBJ2-2; clone size: -
CDR3 protein: CASSFFQDTGELFF; CDR3 DNA: TGTGCCAGCAGCTTTTTTCAGGACACCGGGGAGCTGTTTTTT; V gene: TRBV7-9; D gene: -; J gene: TRBJ2-2; clone size: -
CDR3 protein: CASSLYRGGLYQPQHF; CDR3 DNA: TGTGCCAGCAGCTTGTACAGGGGCGGACTTTATCAGCCCCAGCATTTT; V gene: TRBV5-6; D gene: TRBD1; J gene: TRBJ1-5; clone size: -
CDR3 protein: CASSPGQTNTGELFF; CDR3 DNA: TGTGCCAGCAGCCCAGGGCAGACGAACACCGGGGAGCTGTTTTTT; V gene: TRBV7-9; D gene: -; J gene: TRBJ2-2; clone size: -
CDR3 protein: CASSLRDSNSGNTIYF; CDR3 DNA: TGCGCCAGCAGCCTAAGGGACAGCAACTCTGGAAACACCATATATTTT; V gene: TRBV4-1; D gene: TRBD1; J gene: TRBJ1-3; clone size: many
CDR3 protein: CATSDPPGAKDEQFF; CDR3 DNA: TGTGCCACCAGTGACCCCCCGGGAGCAAAGGATGAGCAGTTCTTC; V gene: TRBV24-1; D gene: -; J gene: TRBJ2-1; clone size: -
CDR3 protein: CASSLSQGQVNTGELFF; CDR3 DNA: TGTGCCAGCAGCTTATCTCAGGGACAGGTGAACACCGGGGAGCTGTTTTTT; V gene: TRBV7-7; D gene: TRBD1; J gene: TRBJ2-2; clone size: -
CDR3 protein: CASSMRGPRGNQPQHF; CDR3 DNA: TGTGCCAGTAGTATGAGGGGGCCGAGAGGCAATCAGCCCCAGCATTTT; V gene: TRBV19; D gene: TRBD1; J gene: TRBJ1-5; clone size: -
CDR3 protein: CATSEGGLSYNEQFF; CDR3 DNA: TGTGCCACCAGTGAAGGAGGCCTCTCCTACAATGAGCAGTTCTTC; V gene: TRBV24-1; D gene: -; J gene: TRBJ2-1; clone size: -
CDR3 protein: CASSYAGGRSDTQYF; CDR3 DNA: TGTGCCAGCAGTTACGCGGGAGGGAGGTCAGATACGCAGTATTTT; V gene: TRBV6-2/TRBV6-3; D gene: TRBD2; J gene: TRBJ2-3; clone size: -
CDR3 protein: CASSSNSLSSYNEQFF; CDR3 DNA: TGTGCCAGCAGTTCGAACAGTTTGAGCTCCTACAATGAGCAGTTCTTC; V gene: TRBV6-5; D gene: -; J gene: TRBJ2-1; clone size: few
CDR3 protein: CACQGGSNQPQHF; CDR3 DNA: TGTGCCTGCCAGGGGGGTAGCAATCAGCCCCAGCATTTT; V gene: TRBV30; D gene: TRBD1; J gene: TRBJ1-5; clone size: once
CDR3 protein: CASSQARTEKLFF; CDR3 DNA: TGCGCCAGCAGCCAAGCCAGGACAGAAAAACTGTTTTTT; V gene: TRBV4-1; D gene: -; J gene: TRBJ1-4; clone size: -
CDR3 protein: CAISVSGVEQFF; CDR3 DNA: TGTGCCATCAGTGTTAGCGGGGTTGAGCAGTTCTTC; V gene: TRBV10-3; D gene: TRBD2; J gene: TRBJ2-1; clone size: -
CDR3 protein: CASSSTRTGPGGNSPLHF; CDR3 DNA: TGTGCCAGCAGTTCCACACGGACAGGGCCTGGCGGGAATTCACCCCTCCACTTT; V gene: TRBV27; D gene: TRBD1; J gene: TRBJ1-6; clone size: -
CDR3 protein: CASSLARDSSGYTF; CDR3 DNA: TGTGCCAGCAGTTTAGCCCGGGACAGTTCGGGCTACACCTTC; V gene: TRBV27; D gene: TRBD1; J gene: TRBJ1-2; clone size: few
CDR3 protein: CATSPTGANYGYTF; CDR3 DNA: TGTGCCACCAGCCCTACAGGAGCTAACTATGGCTACACCTTC; V gene: TRBV15; D gene: -; J gene: TRBJ1-2; clone size: -
CDR3 protein: CASSYATDRGPSQPQHF; CDR3 DNA: TGTGCCAGCAGTTACGCAACCGACAGGGGGCCAAGTCAGCCCCAGCATTTT; V gene: TRBV6-2/TRBV6-3; D gene: TRBD1; J gene: TRBJ1-5; clone size: -
CDR3 protein: CASSGLGTLLQPDTQYF; CDR3 DNA: TGTGCCAGCAGCGGCTTAGGGACTCTTCTTCAGCCAGATACGCAGTATTTT; V gene: TRBV11-3; D gene: -; J gene: TRBJ2-3; clone size: -
CDR3 protein: CASSVGDSPLHF; CDR3 DNA: TGTGCCAGCAGCGTAGGGGATTCACCCCTCCACTTT; V gene: TRBV5-6; D gene: -; J gene: TRBJ1-6; clone size: -
CDR3 protein: CASNDRGSEQYF; CDR3 DNA: TGCGCCAGCAACGACAGGGGGTCCGAGCAGTACTTC; V gene: TRBV10-1; D gene: TRBD1; J gene: TRBJ2-7; clone size: -
CDR3 protein: CASEGAGEFETQYF; CDR3 DNA: TGTGCCAGCGAAGGGGCGGGAGAGTTCGAGACCCAGTACTTC; V gene: TRBV28; D gene: TRBD2; J gene: TRBJ2-5; clone size: -
CDR3 protein: CASSLDLRQGYQPQHF; CDR3 DNA: TGTGCCAGCAGCTTAGATCTTCGACAGGGGTATCAGCCCCAGCATTTT; V gene: TRBV7-2; D gene: TRBD1; J gene: TRBJ1-5; clone size: -
CDR3 protein: CASSQAVLDHEQYF; CDR3 DNA: TGCGCCAGCAGCCAAGCTGTACTAGATCACGAGCAGTACTTC; V gene: TRBV4-1; D gene: -; J gene: TRBJ2-7; clone size: -
CDR3 protein: CASSRSPTEFLNGYTF; CDR3 DNA: TGCGCCAGCAGCCGAAGCCCCACCGAATTCTTAAATGGCTACACCTTC; V gene: TRBV4-1; D gene: -; J gene: TRBJ1-2; clone size: -
CDR3 protein: CASSYGRGFAGELFF; CDR3 DNA: TGTGCCAGCAGTTACGGAAGGGGGTTTGCCGGGGAGCTGTTTTTT; V gene: TRBV6-5; D gene: -; J gene: TRBJ2-2; clone size: -
CDR3 protein: CATRSTGNTDTQYF; CDR3 DNA: TGTGCCACCAGGTCCACAGGGAATACAGATACGCAGTATTTT; V gene: TRBV24-1; D gene: -; J gene: TRBJ2-3; clone size: -
CDR3 protein: CASSIHPNSNQPQHF; CDR3 DNA: TGTGCCAGTAGTATACATCCTAATAGCAATCAGCCCCAGCATTTT; V gene: TRBV19; D gene: -; J gene: TRBJ1-5; clone size: -
CDR3 protein: CASSLARGLNTEAFF; CDR3 DNA: TGTGCCAGCAGCTTAGCAAGGGGGCTGAACACTGAAGCTTTCTTT; V gene: TRBV7-9; D gene: TRBD1; J gene: TRBJ1-1; clone size: -
CDR3 protein: CASSSPRSYEQYF; CDR3 DNA: TGTGCCAGCAGTTCACCTAGAAGCTACGAGCAGTACTTC; V gene: TRBV6-5; D gene: -; J gene: TRBJ2-7; clone size: -
CDR3 protein: CASSANRVYTGELFF; CDR3 DNA: TGTGCCAGTAGCGCGAACAGGGTTTACACCGGGGAGCTGTTTTTT; V gene: TRBV19; D gene: -; J gene: TRBJ2-2; clone size: -
CDR3 protein: CASGRTKPSGNEQFF; CDR3 DNA: TGTGCCAGCGGACGGACTAAACCGAGTGGCAATGAGCAGTTCTTC; V gene: TRBV21-1; D gene: -; J gene: TRBJ2-1; clone size: -
CDR3 protein: CASSLVEGRELVF; CDR3 DNA: TGTGCCAGCAGCTTGGTTGAGGGTCGTGAACTGGTTTTT; V gene: TRBV5-4; D gene: -; J gene: TRBJ1-4; clone size: once
CDR3 protein: CASGARQGSNQPQHF; CDR3 DNA: TGTGCCAGCGGGGCCAGACAGGGCTCCAATCAGCCCCAGCATTTT; V gene: TRBV2; D gene: TRBD1; J gene: TRBJ1-5; clone size: -
CDR3 protein: CASSRQWTEAFF; CDR3 DNA: TGTGCCAGCAGTCGACAGTGGACCGAAGCTTTCTTT; V gene: TRBV12-3/TRBV12-4; D gene: -; J gene: TRBJ1-1; clone size: -
CDR3 protein: CASSYAPTGSGNTIYF; CDR3 DNA: TGTGCCAGCAGCTATGCCCCTACCGGCTCTGGAAACACCATATATTTT; V gene: TRBV2; D gene: -; J gene: TRBJ1-3; clone size: once
CDR3 protein: CASSTDRAVAFF; CDR3 DNA: TGTGCCAGCTCAACCGACAGGGCGGTAGCTTTCTTT; V gene: TRBV18; D gene: TRBD1; J gene: TRBJ1-1; clone size: -